This TCR beta chain originates from a study of shared clonotypes between healthy human individuals. For the study at large: CD4 naive and CD4 memory each took three plates per donor, while CD8 naive took two and CD8 memory one.

Memory CD4+ cells were the fraction left after CD45RA+ naive selection. Points on this clone: The antigen is unknown.

Profiling relied on immunoSEQ multiplex PCR, and the TCRdb table lists in-frame clones only, not all of them. The sample shows 550,000 to 700,000 clones, 73% of them seen only once. Whole-study findings and limits: Clonotype sharing among donors was expected to depend on sequencing depth.

The CDR3 is 13 residues long. Trimming cost V 5 bases and J 11 bases, with 18 bases left between them. Germline V gives CDR1 SGHAT, CDR2 FQNNGV. The V gene is TRBV11-2, the J gene TRBJ1-1; a weak D match, TRBD1 (6 bases). The receptor was isolated from a woman in her 30s in good health. The sample comprised memory CD4+ T cells sorted from blood. Subset described: CD45RA-negative fraction. CDR3 region: CASSPGGPGMAFF. The CDR3, as DNA: TGTGCCAGCAGCCCGGGGGGGCCGGGTATGGCTTTCTTT. The whole variable domain, filled in from reference TRBV11-2 and TRBJ1-1, reads EAGVAQSPRYKIIEKRQSVAFWCNPISGHATLYWYQQILGQGPKLLIQFQNNGVVDDSQLPKDRFSAERLKGVDSTLKIQPAKLEDSAVYLCASSPGGPGMAFFGQGTRLTVV.